This T cell receptor (beta chain) derives from a study of blood T cell repertoires in COVID-19. In the study overall: From the United States, Italy and Spain came samples of acute and convalescent COVID-19. T cells, B-cell-depleted T cells, or PBMCs provided the cDNA or gDNA that served as material.

Original processing methods: By means of reference gene primer amplification, nucleated cell counts were estimated. Profiling relied on immunoSEQ multiplex PCR, and the TCRdb table lists in-frame clones only, not all of them. V and J calls and clone size are as listed in that table; D and trimming were resolved from the DNA. In the table there are approximately 210,000 clones, about 91% of which are singletons. Deletions cut 4 bases from V and 1 base from J, with 13 bases between. The CDR3 length is 15 residues. CDR1 and CDR2 from the germline V gene are SGHRS and YFSETQ. What was sequenced was peripheral blood. The chain uses TRBV5-1 and TRBJ2-3; D is possibly TRBD2 (6 bases). The TCR sequence derives from a young man with acute or convalescent COVID-19. The CDR3 coding sequence is TGCGCCAGCAGCACACAGACGGGGGGCACAGATACGCAGTATTTT. Its protein is CASSTQTGGTDTQYF.